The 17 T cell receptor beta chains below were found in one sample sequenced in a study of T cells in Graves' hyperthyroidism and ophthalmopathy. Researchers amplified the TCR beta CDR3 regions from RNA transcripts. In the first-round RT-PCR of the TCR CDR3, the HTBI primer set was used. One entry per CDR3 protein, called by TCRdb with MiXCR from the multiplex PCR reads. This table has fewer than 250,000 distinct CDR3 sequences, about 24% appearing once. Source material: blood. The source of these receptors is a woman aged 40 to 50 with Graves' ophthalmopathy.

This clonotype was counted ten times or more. The CDR3 DNA is TGTGCCAGCAGTTTTGGAGCGGTCCAAGAGACCCAGTACTTC. This translates into CASSFGAVQETQYF. The chain has TRBV28 and TRBJ2-5; D is perhaps TRBD2 (5 bases). The CDR3 has 14 residues. V was shortened by 3 bases and J by 1 base, with 9 bases between the two germline ends. Germline assignment: CDR1 MDHEN and CDR2 SYDVKM. Drawing the rest from reference TRBV28 and TRBJ2-5, the complete variable domain is DVKVTQSSRYLVKRTGEKVFLECVQDMDHENMFWYRQDPGLGLRLIYFSYDVKMKEKGDIPEGYSVSREKKERFSLILESASTNQTSMYLCASSFGAVQETQYFGPGTRLLVL.

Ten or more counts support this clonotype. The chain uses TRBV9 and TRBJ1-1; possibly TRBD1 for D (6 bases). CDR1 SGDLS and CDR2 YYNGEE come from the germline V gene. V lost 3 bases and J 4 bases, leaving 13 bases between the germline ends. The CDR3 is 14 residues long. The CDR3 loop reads CASSATGRGTEAFF. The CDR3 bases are TGTGCCAGCAGCGCCACAGGGAGGGGCACTGAAGCTTTCTTT.

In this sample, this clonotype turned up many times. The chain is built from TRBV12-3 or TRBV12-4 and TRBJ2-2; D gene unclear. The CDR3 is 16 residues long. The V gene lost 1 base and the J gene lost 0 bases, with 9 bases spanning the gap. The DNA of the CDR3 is TGTGCCAGCAGTTTAGTTTTTGGACCGAACACCGGGGAGCTGTTTTTT. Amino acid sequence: CASSLVFGPNTGELFF.

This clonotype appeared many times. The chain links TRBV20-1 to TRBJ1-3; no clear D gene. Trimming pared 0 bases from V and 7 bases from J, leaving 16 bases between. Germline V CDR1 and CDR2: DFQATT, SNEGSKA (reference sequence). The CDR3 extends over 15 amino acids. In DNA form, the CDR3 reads TGCAGTGCTAGAGATGGCACAAGCTCGAGGAACACCATATATTTT. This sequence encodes CSARDGTSSRNTIYF.

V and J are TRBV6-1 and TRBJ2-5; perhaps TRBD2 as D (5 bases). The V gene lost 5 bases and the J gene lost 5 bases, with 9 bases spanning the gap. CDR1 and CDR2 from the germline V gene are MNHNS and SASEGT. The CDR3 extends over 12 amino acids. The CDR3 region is CASSTRRETQYF. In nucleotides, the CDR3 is TGTGCCAGCAGTACTAGGCGGGAGACCCAGTACTTC.

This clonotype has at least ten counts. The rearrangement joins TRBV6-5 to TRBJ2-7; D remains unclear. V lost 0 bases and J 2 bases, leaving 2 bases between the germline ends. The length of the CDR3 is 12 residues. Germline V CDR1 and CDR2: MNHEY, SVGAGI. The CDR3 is CASSYSPYEQYF. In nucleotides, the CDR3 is TGTGCCAGCAGTTACTCTCCCTACGAGCAGTACTTC.

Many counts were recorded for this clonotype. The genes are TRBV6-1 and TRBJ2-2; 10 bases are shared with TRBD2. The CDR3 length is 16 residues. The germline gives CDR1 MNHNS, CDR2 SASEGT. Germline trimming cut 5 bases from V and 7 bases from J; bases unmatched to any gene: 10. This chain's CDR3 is CASSTQREGRYGELFF. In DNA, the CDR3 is TGTGCCAGCAGTACCCAGCGGGAGGGCCGGTACGGGGAGCTGTTTTTT.

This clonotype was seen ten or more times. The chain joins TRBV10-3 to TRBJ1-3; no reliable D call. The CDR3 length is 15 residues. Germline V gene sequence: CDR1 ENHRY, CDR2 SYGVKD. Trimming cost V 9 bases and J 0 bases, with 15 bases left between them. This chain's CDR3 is CAMKAQSSSGNTIYF. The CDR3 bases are TGTGCCATGAAGGCCCAATCCAGCTCTGGAAACACCATATATTTT.

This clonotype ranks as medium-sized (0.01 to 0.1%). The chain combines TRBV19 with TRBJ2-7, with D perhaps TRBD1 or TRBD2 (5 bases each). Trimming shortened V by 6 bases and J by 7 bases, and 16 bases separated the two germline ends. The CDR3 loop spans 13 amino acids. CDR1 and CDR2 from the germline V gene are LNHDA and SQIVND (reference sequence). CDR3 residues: CASSPGIEGEQYF. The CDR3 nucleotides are TGTGCCAGTAGCCCCGGAATCGAGGGGGAGCAGTACTTC.

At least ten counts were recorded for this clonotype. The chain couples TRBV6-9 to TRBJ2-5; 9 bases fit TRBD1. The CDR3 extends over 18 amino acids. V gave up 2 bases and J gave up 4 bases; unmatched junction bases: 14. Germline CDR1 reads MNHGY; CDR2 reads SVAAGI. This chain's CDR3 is CASSYIGGGQGLGETQYF. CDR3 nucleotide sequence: TGTGCCAGCAGTTATATTGGGGGGGGACAGGGTTTGGGAGAGACCCAGTACTTC.

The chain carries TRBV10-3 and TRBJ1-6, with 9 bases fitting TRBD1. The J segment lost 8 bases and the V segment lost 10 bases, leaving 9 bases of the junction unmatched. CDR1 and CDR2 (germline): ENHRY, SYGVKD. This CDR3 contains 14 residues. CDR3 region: CATKTGGRDSPLHF. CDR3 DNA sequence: TGTGCCACTAAGACAGGGGGGAGGGATTCACCCCTCCACTTT.

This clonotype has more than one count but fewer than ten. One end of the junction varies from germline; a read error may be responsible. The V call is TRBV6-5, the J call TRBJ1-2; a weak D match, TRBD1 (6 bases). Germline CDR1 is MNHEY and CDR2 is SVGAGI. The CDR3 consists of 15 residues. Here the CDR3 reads CASSYSAQGRNGYNF. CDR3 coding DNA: TGTGCCAGCAGTTACTCGGCACAGGGAAGGAATGGCTACAACTTC.

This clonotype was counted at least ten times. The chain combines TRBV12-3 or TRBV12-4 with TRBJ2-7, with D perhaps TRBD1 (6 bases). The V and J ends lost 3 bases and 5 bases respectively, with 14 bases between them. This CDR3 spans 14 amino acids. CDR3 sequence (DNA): TGTGCCAGCAGTTTTGGTTTGGGGGCCCACGAGCAGTACTTC. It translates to CASSFGLGAHEQYF.

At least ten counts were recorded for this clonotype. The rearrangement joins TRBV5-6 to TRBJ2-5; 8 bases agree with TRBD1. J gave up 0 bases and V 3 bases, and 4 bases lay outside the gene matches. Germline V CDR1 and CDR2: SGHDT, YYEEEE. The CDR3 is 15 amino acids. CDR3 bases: TGTGCCAGCAGCTCAGGGGGCGAATACCAAGAGACCCAGTACTTC. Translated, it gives CASSSGGEYQETQYF.

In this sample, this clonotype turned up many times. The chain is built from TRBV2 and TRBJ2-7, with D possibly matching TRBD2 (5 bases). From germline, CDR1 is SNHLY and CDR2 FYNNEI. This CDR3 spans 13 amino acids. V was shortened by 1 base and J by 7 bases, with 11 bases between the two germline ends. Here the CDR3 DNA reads TGTGCCAGCAGTGAAGTCTCCAGAGGGGAGCAGTACTTC. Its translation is CASSEVSRGEQYF.

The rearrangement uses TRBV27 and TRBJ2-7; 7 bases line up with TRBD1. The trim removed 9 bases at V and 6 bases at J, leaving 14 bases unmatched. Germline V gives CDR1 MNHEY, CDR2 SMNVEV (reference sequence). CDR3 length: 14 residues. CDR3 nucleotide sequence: TGTGCCAGTGGAACGACAGGGCGGGTGGGCGAGCAGTACTTC. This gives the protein CASGTTGRVGEQYF.

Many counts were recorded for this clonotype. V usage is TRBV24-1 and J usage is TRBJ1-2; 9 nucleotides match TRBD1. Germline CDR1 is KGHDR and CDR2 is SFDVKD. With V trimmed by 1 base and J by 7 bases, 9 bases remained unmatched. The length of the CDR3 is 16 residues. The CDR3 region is CATSDFTPGQGGGYTF. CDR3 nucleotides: TGTGCCACCAGTGATTTTACACCGGGACAGGGCGGTGGCTACACCTTC.